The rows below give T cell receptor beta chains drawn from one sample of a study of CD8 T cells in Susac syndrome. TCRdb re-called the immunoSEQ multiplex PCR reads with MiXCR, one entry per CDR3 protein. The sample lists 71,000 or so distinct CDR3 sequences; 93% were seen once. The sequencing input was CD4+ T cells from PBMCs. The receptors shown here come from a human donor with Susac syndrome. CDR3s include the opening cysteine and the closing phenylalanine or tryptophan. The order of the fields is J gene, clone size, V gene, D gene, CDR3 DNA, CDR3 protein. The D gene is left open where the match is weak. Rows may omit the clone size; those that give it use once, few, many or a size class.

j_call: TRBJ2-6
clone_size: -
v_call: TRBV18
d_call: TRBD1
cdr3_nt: TGTGCCAGCTCACTCACTGGGACAGGGGTACGGCAATTCTCTGGGGCCAACGTCCTGACTTTC
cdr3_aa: CASSLTGTGVRQFSGANVLTF

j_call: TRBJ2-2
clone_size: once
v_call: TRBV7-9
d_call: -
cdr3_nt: TGTGCCAGCAGCTTAGAAACCGGGGAGCTGTTTTTT
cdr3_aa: CASSLETGELFF

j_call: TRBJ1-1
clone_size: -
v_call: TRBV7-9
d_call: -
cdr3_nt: TGTGCCAGCAGCTTAGGACAGAACATGAACACTGAAGCTTTCTTT
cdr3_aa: CASSLGQNMNTEAFF

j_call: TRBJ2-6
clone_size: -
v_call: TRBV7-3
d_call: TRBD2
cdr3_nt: TGTGCCAGCAGCTCATTACCGGGACTAGCGGCCGGGGCCAACGTCCTGACTTTC
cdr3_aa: CASSSLPGLAAGANVLTF

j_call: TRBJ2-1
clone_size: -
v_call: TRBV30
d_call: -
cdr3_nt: TGTGCCTGGAGTGAGCTGGGGCAGTACAATGAGCAGTTCTTC
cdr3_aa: CAWSELGQYNEQFF

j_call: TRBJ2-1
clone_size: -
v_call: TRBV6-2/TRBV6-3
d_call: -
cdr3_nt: TGTGCCAGCAGTTACCGGACGTCCTACTCCTACAATGAGCAGTTCTTC
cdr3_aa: CASSYRTSYSYNEQFF

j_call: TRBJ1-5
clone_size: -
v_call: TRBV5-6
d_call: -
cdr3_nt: TGTGCCAGCAGCTTATTAGGACAGACCAATCAGCCCCAGCATTTT
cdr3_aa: CASSLLGQTNQPQHF

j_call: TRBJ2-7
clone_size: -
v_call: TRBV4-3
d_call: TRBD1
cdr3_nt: TGCGCCAGCAGCCAAACGACAGGGCCTTGGGAGCAGTACTTC
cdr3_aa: CASSQTTGPWEQYF

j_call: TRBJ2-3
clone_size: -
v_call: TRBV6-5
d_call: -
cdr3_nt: TGTGCCAGCAGTATCCACAGAGACACAGATACGCAGTATTTT
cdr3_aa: CASSIHRDTDTQYF

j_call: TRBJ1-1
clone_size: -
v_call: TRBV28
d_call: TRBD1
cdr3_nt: TGTGCCAGCAGCTTTCCCGGGACAGCAACCCTCACTGAAGCTTTCTTT
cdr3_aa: CASSFPGTATLTEAFF

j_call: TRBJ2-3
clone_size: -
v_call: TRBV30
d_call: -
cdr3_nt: TGTGCCTGGAGTGACTCCTTGGATACGCAGTATTTT
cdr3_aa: CAWSDSLDTQYF

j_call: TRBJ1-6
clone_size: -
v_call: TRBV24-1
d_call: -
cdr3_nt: TGTGCCACCAGTGACCCGCGGGGTGGTCGGGATTCACCCCTCCATTTT
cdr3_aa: CATSDPRGGRDSPLHF

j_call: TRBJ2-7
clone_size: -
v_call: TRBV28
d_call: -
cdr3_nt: TGTGCCAGCAGCTCCTATAGGACACAGCAGTACTTC
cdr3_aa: CASSSYRTQQYF

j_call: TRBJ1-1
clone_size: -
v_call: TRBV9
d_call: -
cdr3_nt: TGTGCCAGCAGCGAGGCAGGGAGGCTGAACACTGAAGCTTTCTTT
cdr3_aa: CASSEAGRLNTEAFF

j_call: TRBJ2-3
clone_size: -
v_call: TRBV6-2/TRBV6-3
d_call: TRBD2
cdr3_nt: TGTGCCAGCAGTAAGCTTGCCAGCGGGGGGGCGGAAGATACGCAGTATTTT
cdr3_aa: CASSKLASGGAEDTQYF

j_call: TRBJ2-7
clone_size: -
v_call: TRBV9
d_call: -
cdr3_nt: TGTGCCAGCAGCGTAGAAGCCATTCGGGGAGGCGAGCAGTACTTC
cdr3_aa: CASSVEAIRGGEQYF

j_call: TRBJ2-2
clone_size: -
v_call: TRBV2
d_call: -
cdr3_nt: TGTGCCAGCAGTGAACTAACGATAGCCGGGGAGCTGTTTTTT
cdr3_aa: CASSELTIAGELFF

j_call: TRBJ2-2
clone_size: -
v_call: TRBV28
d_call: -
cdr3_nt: TGTGCCACCTTCCTTACCTATTCCGGGGAGCTGTTTTTT
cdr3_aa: CATFLTYSGELFF

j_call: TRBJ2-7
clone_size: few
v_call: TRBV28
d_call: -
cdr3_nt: TGTGCCAGCAGGCGTACACGGGTACGCTACGAGCAGTACTTC
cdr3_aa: CASRRTRVRYEQYF

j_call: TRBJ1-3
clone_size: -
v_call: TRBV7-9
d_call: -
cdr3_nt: TGTGCCAGCAGCTTAGCAGGACACTCTGGAAACACCATATATTTT
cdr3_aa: CASSLAGHSGNTIYF

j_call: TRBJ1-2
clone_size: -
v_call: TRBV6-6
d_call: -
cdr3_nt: TGTGCCAGCAGTTACGGGCGTTTTGATGGCTACACCTTC
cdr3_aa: CASSYGRFDGYTF

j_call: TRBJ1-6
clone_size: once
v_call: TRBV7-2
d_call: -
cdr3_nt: TGTGCCAGCAGCTTGGACATAGCGGCCCTCCACTTT
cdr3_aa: CASSLDIAALHF

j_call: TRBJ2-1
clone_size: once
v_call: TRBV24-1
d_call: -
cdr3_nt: TGTGCCACCAGTGATCCCAGGCGGCGGAATGAGCAGTTCTTC
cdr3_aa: CATSDPRRRNEQFF

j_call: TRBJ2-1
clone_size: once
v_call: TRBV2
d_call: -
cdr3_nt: TGTGCCAGCAGTGAGGCAGCCTACAATGAGCAGTTCTTC
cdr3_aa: CASSEAAYNEQFF

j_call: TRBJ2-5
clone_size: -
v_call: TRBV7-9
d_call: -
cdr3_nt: TGTGCCAGCAGGGCCGAAGAGACCCAGTACTTC
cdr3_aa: CASRAEETQYF

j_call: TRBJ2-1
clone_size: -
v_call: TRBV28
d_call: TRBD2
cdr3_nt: TGTGCCAGCAGTATACAACTAGCGGGGTTTAATGAGCAGTTCTTC
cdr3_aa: CASSIQLAGFNEQFF

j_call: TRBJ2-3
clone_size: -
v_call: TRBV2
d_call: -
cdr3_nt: TGTGCCAGCAGTTTTAATCAGCTGGATGGGCAGTATTTT
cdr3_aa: CASSFNQLDGQYF

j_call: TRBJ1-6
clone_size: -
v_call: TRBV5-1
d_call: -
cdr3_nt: TGCGCCAGCAGCTTGGACGGTAGCTCCTATAATTCACCCCTCCACTTT
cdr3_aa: CASSLDGSSYNSPLHF

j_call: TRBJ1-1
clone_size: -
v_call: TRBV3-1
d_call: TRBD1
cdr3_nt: TGTGCCAGCAGATACAGGGGAGACACTGAAGCTTTCTTT
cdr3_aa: CASRYRGDTEAFF

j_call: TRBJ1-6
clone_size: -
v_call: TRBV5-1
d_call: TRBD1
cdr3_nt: TGCGCCAGCAGCTTGGGACAGGGAGTCAATTCACCCCTCCACTTT
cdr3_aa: CASSLGQGVNSPLHF

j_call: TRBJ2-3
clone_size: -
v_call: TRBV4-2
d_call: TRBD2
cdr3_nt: TGTGCCAGCAGCCCTCGGGGGGGCCCGCCAGATACGCAGTATTTT
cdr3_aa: CASSPRGGPPDTQYF

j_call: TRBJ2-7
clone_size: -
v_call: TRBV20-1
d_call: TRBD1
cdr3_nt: TGCAGTGCCCGGACAGGGCGGTACGAGCAGTACTTC
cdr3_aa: CSARTGRYEQYF

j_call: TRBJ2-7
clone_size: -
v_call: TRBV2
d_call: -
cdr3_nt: TGTGCCAGCAGTGAAGGTGGCCCCTACGAGCAGTACTTC
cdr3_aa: CASSEGGPYEQYF

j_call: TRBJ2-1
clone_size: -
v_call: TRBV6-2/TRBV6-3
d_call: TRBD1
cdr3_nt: TGTGCCAGCAGTCCAACCAGGGGGAGCAACAATGAGCAGTTCTTC
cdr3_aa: CASSPTRGSNNEQFF

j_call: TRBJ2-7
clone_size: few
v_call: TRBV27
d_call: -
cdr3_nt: TGTGCCAGCAGTTTATCCGTCTCATCCAACGAGCAGTACTTC
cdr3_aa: CASSLSVSSNEQYF

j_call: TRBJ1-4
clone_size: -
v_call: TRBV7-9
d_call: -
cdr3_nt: TGTGCCAGCAGCTCCTCAGGGGTCGGGGAACTGTTTTTT
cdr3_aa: CASSSSGVGELFF

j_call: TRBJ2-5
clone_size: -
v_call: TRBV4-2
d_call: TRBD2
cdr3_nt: TGTGCCAGCAGCCAGAGGGTAGCGGGGGGGCAAGAGACCCAGTACTTC
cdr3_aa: CASSQRVAGGQETQYF

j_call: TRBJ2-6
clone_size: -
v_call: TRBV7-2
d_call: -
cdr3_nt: TGTGCCAGCAGCCTCAGAGGGGGAATGAGCTCTGGGGCCAACGTCCTGACTTTC
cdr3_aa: CASSLRGGMSSGANVLTF

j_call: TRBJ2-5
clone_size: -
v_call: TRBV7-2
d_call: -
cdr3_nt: TGTGCCAGCAGCTTAGTGGGCGGGGGCGTGAAAGAGACCCAGTACTTC
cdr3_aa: CASSLVGGGVKETQYF

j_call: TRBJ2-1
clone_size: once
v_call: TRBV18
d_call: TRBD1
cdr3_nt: TGTGCCAGCTCACCTCTGAACCCGTCGGACAGGGGTACTGAGCAGTTCTTC
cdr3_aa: CASSPLNPSDRGTEQFF

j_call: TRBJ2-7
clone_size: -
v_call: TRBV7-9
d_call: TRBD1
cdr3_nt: TGTGCCAGCAGCTTACGACAGGGCAGGAACGAGCAGTACTTC
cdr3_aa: CASSLRQGRNEQYF

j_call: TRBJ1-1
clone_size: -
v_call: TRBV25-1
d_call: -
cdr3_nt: TGTGCCAGCACCAAACGAGGAGACACTGAAGCTTTCTTT
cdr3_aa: CASTKRGDTEAFF

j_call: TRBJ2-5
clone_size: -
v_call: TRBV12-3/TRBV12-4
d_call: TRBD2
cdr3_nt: TGTGCCAGCAGGACGGGGGATAGCGGGGTCGCTGAGACCCAGTACTTC
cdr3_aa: CASRTGDSGVAETQYF